One T cell receptor (beta chain) is described in this entry. Its recognized antigen is unknown. No base qualities exist here, and no much larger clone lies one base off it. The germline V gene provides CDR1 SGHVS and CDR2 FQNEAQ. The CDR3 starts with the cysteine, ends with the phenylalanine, and has 15 residues. Only the CDR3 DNA stays, 45 bases, in frame from base 1. V sheds 1 base and J sheds 7 bases, leaving 16 bases between their ends. All of the isolated RNA was reverse transcribed with the High Capacity cDNA Reverse Transcription Kit, so expressed TCRB transcripts were sequenced. Deep immunoSEQ sequencing was applied to naive, central memory and regulatory T cell samples, giving an average of about 3.4 million total reads per sample. Sorted cells were lysed in RLT buffer, and RNA was extracted using DNase-treated RNeasy Micro or Mini kits according to cell number. Each cell subset was processed on its own to prevent cross-contamination, while patient and healthy donor samples were processed together. The immunoSEQ multiplex PCR was used to amplify TCRB sequences from cDNA, yielding 87-bp fragments that span the CDR3 region. Amplicons were sequenced on the Illumina HiSeq platform. The paper's processing steps were these. Synthetic template baselines were used to correct PCR bias computationally, reads within Hamming distance 2 were collapsed together, and singletons that could not be merged were discarded. Reads were aligned against IMGT to assign V, D and J genes, CDR3 length and insertions or deletions at six rearrangement sites. Within each subset, clonotype counts were normalized to sorted cell number, and only after that were true diversity and Gini coefficients computed with the tcR R package. Repertoire sharing was quantified using the overlap coefficient calculated on TCRB nucleotide sequences. TCRdb holds this immuneACCESS table with in-frame rearrangements only. Some clones are missing; in checked studies, unresolved V genes explain under half, and the rest has no known cause. V and J calls and clone size are as listed in that table; D and trimming were resolved from the DNA. For this sample there are fewer than 350,000 clones; roughly 8% appear just once. The ten most abundant clones make up 1% of the sample.

From each donor, a single peripheral blood sample of around 120 mL on average was drawn into heparinised tubes. Using a panel that included CD45RO, CCR7, CD25, CD127, CD95 and CD27, naive, central memory, regulatory and stem cell-like memory CD4+ T cells were sorted on a BD FACSAria II. All sorted populations exceeded 98% purity. Right away, PBMCs were isolated by Lymphoprep density gradient centrifugation and were stained directly, with no culture step. To minimize batch effects, samples were stained and sorted in pairs, one healthy donor with one patient per experiment. This specimen comes from a study of beta chain features in type 1 diabetes (dated by TCRdb to the late 2010s). Regarding the complete study: No differences in mean age, gender distribution, total cell number or subset yield were found between patients and healthy donors. The study compared TCRB repertoires of sorted circulating CD4+ T cell subsets between recently diagnosed type 1 diabetes patients and matched healthy donors. A total of approximately 100 million sorted cells were examined across all samples, and the number of cells per subset was strongly correlated with RNA yield. Regulatory and stem cell-like memory subsets were obtained from only 8 patients and about eight healthy donors, while naive and central memory subsets were obtained from all 28 donors.

Here is what the overall study found, with its caveats: Naive, central memory and regulatory TCRB repertoires appeared more similar among patients than among healthy donors. PCR may preferentially amplify shorter templates, but because patient and control samples were amplified and corrected together, any resulting skew would affect both groups equally. Because cDNA was sequenced instead of genomic DNA, highly expressing activated cells could be over-represented, though the groups showed no difference in activation or CD3 levels. In all four CD4+ subsets, TCRB CDR3 length was moderately but significantly shorter in type 1 diabetes patients. Because small numbers of individuals were included in the HLA sub-analyses, any influence of HLA type on TCRB rearrangement was left unresolved. At VDJ recombination sites, type 1 diabetes patients had fewer insertions and more deleted nucleotides, which implies abnormalities in thymic rearrangement.

The sequence came from a woman between 18 and 29 years old in good health. The material sequenced was central memory CD4+ T cells from blood. The sequence links TRBV7-8 to TRBJ1-2; matching of 5 bases hints at TRBD1 as the D gene. The CDR3 reads CASSLDPRGLSGYTF. The base sequence is TGTGCCAGCAGCTTAGATCCAAGGGGACTGAGTGGCTACACCTTC.